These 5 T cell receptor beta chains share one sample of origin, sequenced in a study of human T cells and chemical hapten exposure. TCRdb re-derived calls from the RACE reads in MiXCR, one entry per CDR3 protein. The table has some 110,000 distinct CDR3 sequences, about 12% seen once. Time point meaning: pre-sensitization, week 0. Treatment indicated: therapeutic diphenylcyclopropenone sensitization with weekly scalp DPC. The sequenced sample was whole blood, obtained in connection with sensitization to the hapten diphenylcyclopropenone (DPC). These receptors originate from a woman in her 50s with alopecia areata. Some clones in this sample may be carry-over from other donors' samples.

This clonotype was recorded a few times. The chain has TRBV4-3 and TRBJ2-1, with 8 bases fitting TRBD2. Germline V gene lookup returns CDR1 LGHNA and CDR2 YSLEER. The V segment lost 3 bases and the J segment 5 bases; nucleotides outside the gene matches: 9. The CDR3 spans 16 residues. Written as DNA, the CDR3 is TGCGCCAGCAGCCACCGACTAGCGCCTGGGGACAATGAGCAGTTCTTC. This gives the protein CASSHRLAPGDNEQFF.

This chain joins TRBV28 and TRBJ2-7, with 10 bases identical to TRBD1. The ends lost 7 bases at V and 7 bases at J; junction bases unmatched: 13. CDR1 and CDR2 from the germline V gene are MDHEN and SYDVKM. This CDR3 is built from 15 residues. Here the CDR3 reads CASTTGGLSSVEQYF. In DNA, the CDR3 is TGTGCCAGCACGACAGGGGGCCTAAGTAGTGTGGAGCAGTACTTC.

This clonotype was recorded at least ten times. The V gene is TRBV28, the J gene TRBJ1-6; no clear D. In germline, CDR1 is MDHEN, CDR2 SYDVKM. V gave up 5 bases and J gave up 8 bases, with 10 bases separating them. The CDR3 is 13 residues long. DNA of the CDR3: TGTGCCAGCAGTCCGCGGACCTATTCACCCCTCCACTTT. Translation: CASSPRTYSPLHF.

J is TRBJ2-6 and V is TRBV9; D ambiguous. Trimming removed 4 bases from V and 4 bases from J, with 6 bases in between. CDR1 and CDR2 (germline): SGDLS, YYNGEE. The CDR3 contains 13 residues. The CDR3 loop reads CASSQAGANVLTF. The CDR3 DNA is TGTGCCAGCAGCCAAGCGGGGGCCAACGTCCTGACTTTC.

CDR3 coding DNA: TGTGCCAGCCGGGAGGGGGAAGCCACAGATACGCAGTATTTT. Its translation is CASREGEATDTQYF. The genes are TRBV6-1 and TRBJ2-3; TRBD2 agrees at 8 bases. CDR3 size: 14 residues. V lost 8 bases to trimming and J lost 2 bases; unmatched junction nucleotides: 6. Per germline, CDR1 MNHNS and CDR2 SASEGT.